These 3 T cell receptor beta chains came from one sample sequenced in a study of T cell responses to AZD1222 COVID-19 vaccine. Method: immunoSEQ multiplex PCR; TCRdb's copy keeps in-frame clones and lacks some. The sample lists over 100,000 clones, 75% to 90% occurring once. The sample here was peripheral blood, taken on day 0 of AZD1222 vaccination. These receptors were obtained from an adult in good health.

V gene TRBV29-1 combines with J gene TRBJ1-1; possible D gene TRBD1, 6 bases. Germline CDR1 and CDR2: SQVTM and ANQGSEA. The CDR3 contains 13 residues. Between the trimmed V and J ends, which lost 7 bases and 3 bases, there was a span of 15 bases. The CDR3 DNA follows: TGCAGCGGGAGGGAGGGGGGCTACACTGAAGCTTTCTTT. Encoded protein: CSGREGGYTEAFF.

V and J are TRBV6-5 and TRBJ2-7; 8 bases fit TRBD2. Germline CDR1 MNHEY, CDR2 SVGAGI. The CDR3 totals 13 residues. V dropped 8 bases and J dropped 0; count of bases not matched to a gene: 3. CDR3 protein: CASRGGSSYEQYF. CDR3 coding DNA: TGTGCCAGCCGGGGGGGTAGCTCCTACGAGCAGTACTTC.

The chain couples TRBV29-1 to TRBJ2-1, with 13 bases that match TRBD2. There are 16 residues in the CDR3. The V segment lost 4 bases and the J segment 2 bases; nucleotides outside the gene matches: 5. CDR1 is SQVTM, CDR2 ANQGSEA, per germline. CDR3 amino acids: CSVVGLAGATYNEQFF. Written as DNA, the CDR3 is TGCAGCGTTGTTGGACTAGCGGGGGCAACCTACAATGAGCAGTTCTTC.